A single sample is the source of the 6 T cell receptor beta chains below, sequenced in a study of cytotoxic CD8 clonotypes in ibrutinib-treated CLL. Sequencing used immunoSEQ multiplex PCR; TCRdb keeps in-frame clones, though not all of them. This sample has about 250,000 clones, with 70% found just once. The sample in question was PBMCs, obtained after 24 months of ibrutinib treatment. The receptor set was obtained from a human donor with chronic lymphocytic leukemia.

This clone was counted a few times. The V and J genes are TRBV6-4 and TRBJ2-6; maybe TRBD1 (6 bases). Trimming removed 6 bases from V and 1 base from J, with 7 bases in between. CDR1 is MRHNA, CDR2 SNTAGT, per germline. The CDR3 is 14 residues long. In DNA form, the CDR3 reads TGTGCCAGCAGACAGGGATCTGGGGCCAACGTCCTGACTTTC. This translates into CASRQGSGANVLTF.

The chain employs TRBV7-6 and TRBJ1-1; no clear D gene. The V and J ends lost 5 bases and 2 bases respectively, with 18 bases between them. This CDR3 has 16 residues. Germline V CDR1 and CDR2: SGHVS, FNYEAQ. The chain's CDR3 is CASSPNTGIDNTEAFF. CDR3 DNA: TGTGCCAGCAGCCCTAACACCGGCATAGACAACACTGAAGCTTTCTTT. Drawing the rest from reference TRBV7-6 and TRBJ1-1, the complete variable domain is GAGVSQSPRYKVTKRGQDVALRCDPISGHVSLYWYRQALGQGPEFLTYFNYEAQQDKSGLPNDRFSAERPEGSISTLTIQRTEQRDSAMYRCASSPNTGIDNTEAFFGQGTRLTVV.

This chain connects TRBV14 to TRBJ2-3, with a weak D call TRBD2 (6 bases). CDR1 is SGHDN, CDR2 FVKESK, per germline. The V end was cut by 5 bases, the J end by 2 bases, with 8 bases between. The CDR3 is made up of 13 amino acids. For the CDR3, the DNA is TGTGCCAGCAGCGGACTAAACACAGATACGCAGTATTTT. Its translation: CASSGLNTDTQYF.

V and J are TRBV9 and TRBJ2-2; 9 positions match TRBD2. J lost 7 bases, V lost 0 bases, and 4 bases had no gene match. Germline V gives CDR1 SGDLS, CDR2 YYNGEE. The CDR3 length is 15 residues. The CDR3 coding sequence is TGTGCCAGCAGCGTAGCTAGCGGGAATTTCGGGGAGCTGTTTTTT. Translating gives CASSVASGNFGELFF.

The chain joins TRBV10-3 to TRBJ1-1; D perhaps matches TRBD1 (6 bases). In germline, CDR1 is ENHRY, CDR2 SYGVKD. This CDR3 has 14 residues. V was trimmed by 4 bases and J by 0 bases, leaving 9 bases between them. Here the CDR3 reads CAISGQVMNTEAFF. The CDR3 DNA sequence: TGTGCCATCAGTGGACAGGTCATGAACACTGAAGCTTTCTTT.

V gene TRBV25-1 combines with J gene TRBJ2-7; tentatively, D is TRBD1 (6 bases). Germline CDR1 MGHDK, CDR2 SYGVNS. This CDR3 is built from 15 residues. Between the trimmed V and J ends, which lost 1 base and 1 base, there was a span of 11 bases. The CDR3 here is CASSEFRGLSYEQYF. For the CDR3, the DNA is TGTGCCAGCAGTGAATTCAGGGGTCTTTCCTACGAGCAGTACTTC.